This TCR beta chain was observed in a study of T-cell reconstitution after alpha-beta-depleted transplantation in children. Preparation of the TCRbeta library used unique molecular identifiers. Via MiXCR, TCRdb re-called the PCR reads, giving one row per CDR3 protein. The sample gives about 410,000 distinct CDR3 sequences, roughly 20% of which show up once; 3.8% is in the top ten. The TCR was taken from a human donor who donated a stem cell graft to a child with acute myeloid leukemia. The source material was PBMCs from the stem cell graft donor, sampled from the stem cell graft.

The CDR3 reads CASSMTRTNEQFF. The CDR3, as DNA: TGTGCCAGTAGTATGACTAGGACCAATGAGCAGTTCTTC. The gene calls are TRBV19 and TRBJ2-1, with a weak D call TRBD2 (6 bases). Looked up from germline, CDR1 is LNHDA and CDR2 is SQIVND (reference sequence). The V gene lost 3 bases and the J gene lost 6 bases, with 9 bases spanning the gap. The CDR3 spans 13 residues.